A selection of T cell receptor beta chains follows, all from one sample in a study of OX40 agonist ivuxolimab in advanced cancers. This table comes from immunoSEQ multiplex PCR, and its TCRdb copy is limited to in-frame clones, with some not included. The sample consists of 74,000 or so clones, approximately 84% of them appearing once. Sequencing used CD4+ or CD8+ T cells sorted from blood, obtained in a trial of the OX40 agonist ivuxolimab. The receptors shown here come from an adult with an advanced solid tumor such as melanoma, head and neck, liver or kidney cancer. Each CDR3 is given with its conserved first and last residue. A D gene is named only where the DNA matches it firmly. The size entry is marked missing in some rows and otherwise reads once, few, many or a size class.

DNA: TGTGCCACCAGCACCAATAGACTAGCGGGGACAAGACAAGAGACCCAGTACTTC; CDR3: CATSTNRLAGTRQETQYF; length: 18; size: few; D: TRBD2; V: TRBV15; J: TRBJ2-5
DNA: TGTGCCAGCACCCGAAGTCCCGGCCCAGAAGAGACCCAGTACTTC; CDR3: CASTRSPGPEETQYF; length: 15; size: once; D: .; V: TRBV2; J: TRBJ2-5
DNA: TGTGCCAGCAGCTTCAACGGGCAGGGGCGCACTGAAGCTTTCTTT; CDR3: CASSFNGQGRTEAFF; length: 15; size: .; D: .; V: TRBV7-2; J: TRBJ1-1
DNA: TGTGCCAGTAGTATAGACGCACAGGTGAACACTGAAGCTTTCTTT; CDR3: CASSIDAQVNTEAFF; length: 15; size: .; D: .; V: TRBV19; J: TRBJ1-1
DNA: TGCGCCAGCAGCTTGAACGGGGATGTGGCTGAAGCTTTCTTT; CDR3: CASSLNGDVAEAFF; length: 14; size: .; D: .; V: TRBV5-1; J: TRBJ1-1
DNA: TGTGCCAGCGACAGGGGCCGAGGCGAGACCCAGTACTTC; CDR3: CASDRGRGETQYF; length: 13; size: few; D: TRBD1; V: TRBV2; J: TRBJ2-5
DNA: TGTGCCTGGAGTCGCGGGGATACGCAGTATTTT; CDR3: CAWSRGDTQYF; length: 11; size: .; D: .; V: TRBV30; J: TRBJ2-3
DNA: TGTGCCTGGAGTGTAGACAGGGGAAATTCACCCCTCCACTTT; CDR3: CAWSVDRGNSPLHF; length: 14; size: .; D: TRBD1; V: TRBV30; J: TRBJ1-6
DNA: TGTGCCTGGAGTCATACCGAGTACGAGCAGTACTTC; CDR3: CAWSHTEYEQYF; length: 12; size: .; D: .; V: TRBV30; J: TRBJ2-7
DNA: TGTGCCAGCAGTTACAAGGGGCCCGGGGAGCTGTTTTTT; CDR3: CASSYKGPGELFF; length: 13; size: .; D: .; V: TRBV6-6; J: TRBJ2-2
DNA: TGCGCCAGCAGCACCAGGGGAGGGTATGGCTACACCTTC; CDR3: CASSTRGGYGYTF; length: 13; size: .; D: .; V: TRBV5-1; J: TRBJ1-2
DNA: TGTGCCAGCAGCCCGACCTCCGGGACAGGGAAAGAGACCCAGTACTTC; CDR3: CASSPTSGTGKETQYF; length: 16; size: .; D: TRBD1; V: TRBV5-4; J: TRBJ2-5
DNA: TGTGCCAGCAGTCCACGGACAGGGAGTTACGAGCAGTACTTC; CDR3: CASSPRTGSYEQYF; length: 14; size: .; D: TRBD1; V: TRBV27; J: TRBJ2-7
DNA: TGTGCCAGCAGTTACGGGGGGGTCGGGTACGAGCAGTACTTC; CDR3: CASSYGGVGYEQYF; length: 14; size: .; D: TRBD2; V: TRBV6-6; J: TRBJ2-7
DNA: TGTGCCAGCAGTGATAGGGCGGTGAACTATGGCTACACCTTC; CDR3: CASSDRAVNYGYTF; length: 14; size: once; D: .; V: TRBV2; J: TRBJ1-2
DNA: TGTGCCAGTAGTTCCTTCTCCACAAAAAGGACAGGAGGTAGAGGTGGCTACACCTTC; CDR3: CASSSFSTKRTGGRGGYTF; length: 19; size: .; D: TRBD1; V: TRBV19; J: TRBJ1-2
DNA: TGTGCCAGCAGTTTCGGGGGAGATGGCTACACCTTC; CDR3: CASSFGGDGYTF; length: 12; size: medium-sized; D: .; V: TRBV28; J: TRBJ1-2
DNA: TGTGCCAGCAGCCCTGGGGCGGGAGGGAATTCCGAGCAGTACTTC; CDR3: CASSPGAGGNSEQYF; length: 15; size: .; D: TRBD2; V: TRBV5-4; J: TRBJ2-7
DNA: TGTGCCAGCACCCAGGGGTGGGGGCAGAACGGGGAGCTGTTTTTT; CDR3: CASTQGWGQNGELFF; length: 15; size: .; D: .; V: TRBV7-9; J: TRBJ2-2
DNA: TGTGCCAGTACCCTGGGGGGCCGGGAGGAAAAACTGTTTTTT; CDR3: CASTLGGREEKLFF; length: 14; size: .; D: .; V: TRBV19; J: TRBJ1-4
DNA: TGTGCCAGCTCACCCCCGGAGGGGGTGGGGAATGAGCAGTTCTTC; CDR3: CASSPPEGVGNEQFF; length: 15; size: .; D: .; V: TRBV18; J: TRBJ2-1
DNA: TGTGCCAGCAGCGCGACTAGCGGGGTCTACAATGAGCAGTTCTTC; CDR3: CASSATSGVYNEQFF; length: 15; size: .; D: TRBD2; V: TRBV9; J: TRBJ2-1